These T cell receptor beta chains were read from a single sample in a study of response to subunit inactivated influenza vaccine. TCRdb recomputed calls from the RT-PCR reads with MiXCR, one row per CDR3 protein. The sample carries fewer than 250,000 distinct CDR3 sequences, around an eighth recorded once. The sequencing used CD8+ T cells sorted from PBMCs, collected more than 4 days after vaccination. The receptor set was obtained from a man in his forties or fifties who received an inactivated influenza vaccine. The CDR3 runs from the conserved cysteine through the conserved F or W. A D gene is named only where the DNA matches it firmly. Part of the rows lack a size; the others show once, few, many or a class for expanded clones.

clone size	V gene	J gene	D gene	CDR3 DNA	CDR3 protein
.	TRBV7-9	TRBJ2-1	TRBD2	TGTGCCAGCAGCCCGGTAAGGGGAGGGCATGAGCAGTTCTTC	CASSPVRGGHEQFF
.	TRBV6-2/TRBV6-3	TRBJ2-1	.	TGTGCCAGCAGTTACGGGGGATTCGTCAATGAGCAGTTCTTC	CASSYGGFVNEQFF
few	TRBV7-8	TRBJ1-2	.	TGTGCCAGCAGCTTGGGACACAACTATGGCTACACCTTC	CASSLGHNYGYTF
few	TRBV28	TRBJ2-1	.	TGTGCCAGCAGCGCTACAGATTACAATGAGCAGTTCTTC	CASSATDYNEQFF
few	TRBV28	TRBJ2-7	TRBD2	TGTGCCAGCAGTTCTCCTTTAGCGGGAGTAGACGAGCAGTACTTC	CASSSPLAGVDEQYF
.	TRBV6-2/TRBV6-3	TRBJ1-5	.	TGTGCCAGCAGTTTTTCCGGAGGATATTTCGGAAATCAGCCCCAGCATTTT	CASSFSGGYFGNQPQHF
.	TRBV20-1	TRBJ2-3	TRBD1	TGCAGTGCTAGAGAAGTCACAGGGGACACAGATACGCAGTATTTT	CSAREVTGDTDTQYF
few	TRBV9	TRBJ1-1	.	TGTGCCAGCAGCGTAGATGACACTGAAGCTTTCTTT	CASSVDDTEAFF
few	TRBV7-8	TRBJ2-5	.	TGTGCCAGCAGCTTAGTGGCGCCTAGTCAAGAGACCCAGTACTTC	CASSLVAPSQETQYF
many	TRBV6-2/TRBV6-3	TRBJ1-4	TRBD1	TGTGCCAGCACCCCGACGGGGTACATATACAGGGGGCAAGCAACTAATGAAAAACTGTTTTTT	CASTPTGYIYRGQATNEKLFF
few	TRBV20-1	TRBJ2-7	.	TGCAGTGCTAGAATCATTAGTGAGCAGTACTTC	CSARIISEQYF
.	TRBV2	TRBJ2-1	.	TGTGCCAGTCAGGGGTTGGGTAATGAGCAGTTCTTC	CASQGLGNEQFF
many	TRBV5-1	TRBJ2-7	TRBD2	TGCGCCAGCAGCTTATCTAGCGGGGAAACCTACGAGCAGTACTTC	CASSLSSGETYEQYF
.	TRBV30	TRBJ2-1	TRBD2	TGTGCCTGTGTCGGGACAGTGAGAACTAGCGGGAGGCACAATGAGCAGTTCTTC	CACVGTVRTSGRHNEQFF
.	TRBV7-9	TRBJ2-1	.	TGTGCCAGCAGCTTATTCTCACGGGGGAACTCCTACAATGAGCAGTTCTTC	CASSLFSRGNSYNEQFF
.	TRBV5-1	TRBJ2-7	TRBD1	TGCGCCAGCAACCTGGGACAGGGTCTCTCCTACGAGCAGTACTTC	CASNLGQGLSYEQYF
few	TRBV27	TRBJ1-5	.	TGTGCCAGCAGTTCCCACAGGGGCAATCAGCCCCAGCATTTT	CASSSHRGNQPQHF
few	TRBV20-1	TRBJ2-3	TRBD2	TGCAGTGCTAGAGATCTTGCGAGCGGGGGCCGGTTGTCTAGCACAGATACGCAGTATTTT	CSARDLASGGRLSSTDTQYF